This T cell receptor (beta chain) emerged from a study of siplizumab effects on memory and regulatory T cells. In germline, CDR1 is MNHEY, CDR2 SMNVEV (reference sequence). This CDR3 has 15 residues. Trimming stripped 5 bases from V and 4 bases from J, with 16 bases between. Sequenced by immunoSEQ multiplex PCR; TCRdb stores in-frame clones only, minus some. The table has tens of thousands of clones, 85% to 95% seen once. Study-level points and caveats: Proliferating Tregs from siplizumab cultures lacked functional confirmation of suppression. Tracing alloreactive clones into unstimulated subsets worked for only a minor fraction of them.

Points on this clone: The antigen remains unidentified.

This TCR derives from a human donor in good health. Sequenced: CD8+ T cells sorted from blood. The J gene is TRBJ2-3, the V gene TRBV27; D remains ambiguous. CDR3 DNA sequence: TGTGCCAGCAGTCCCCGACCGACATTAGCAGATACGCAGTATTTT. This encodes CASSPRPTLADTQYF.